The 22 T cell receptor beta chains below were found in one sample sequenced in a study of PD-1 blockade in classical Hodgkin lymphoma. Time point specified: cycle 4 day 1 (C4D1), after more than five weeks of nivolumab. With no exception, relapse followed autologous stem cell transplantation in all patients, and brentuximab vedotin exposure varied. The CD4+ T cells used were purified from thawed PBMCs through magnetic negative selection. Sequencing used immunoSEQ multiplex PCR; TCRdb keeps in-frame clones, though not all of them. This table has 15,000 to 20,000 clones, around four fifths appearing once. Material: CD4+ T cells from blood, obtained before the fourth cycle of nivolumab. Every receptor here comes from a human donor with classical Hodgkin lymphoma.

This chain connects TRBV18 to TRBJ2-5; 8 bases are a match to TRBD1. The J call could be wrong; TRBJ2-7 is a better fit for the DNA end. CDR1 and CDR2 (germline): KGHSH, LQKENI. The CDR3 covers 13 residues. The CDR3 bases are TGTGCCAGCTCGAGGGACAGGTCCTACGAGCAGTACTTC. This codes for CASSRDRSYEQYF.

V and J are TRBV6-5 and TRBJ2-7; 7 nucleotides line up with TRBD2. The CDR3 sequence is 14 residues long. The germline CDR1 and CDR2 sequences are MNHEY and SVGAGI. V lost 1 base, J lost 4 bases, and 4 bases stayed unmatched. CDR3 region: CASSYFGGGYEQYF. In DNA, the CDR3 is TGTGCCAGCAGTTACTTTGGGGGGGGGTACGAGCAGTACTTC.

The V gene is TRBV6-5, the J gene TRBJ1-1, with a weak D call TRBD1 (5 bases). The ends were cut back, 2 bases at V and 4 bases at J, with 8 bases in the middle. Germline V lookup: CDR1 MNHEY, CDR2 SVGAGI. The CDR3 extends over 13 amino acids. The chain's CDR3 is CASSYARVTEAFF. CDR3 coding DNA: TGTGCCAGCAGTTACGCCAGGGTCACTGAAGCTTTCTTT.

This chain connects TRBV11-2 to TRBJ2-5, with 7 positions matching TRBD2. The junction had 7 bases not matched to a gene; V was cut back by 7 bases and J by 2 bases. CDR1 and CDR2 (germline): SGHAT, FQNNGV. The CDR3 loop spans 14 amino acids. The CDR3 DNA reads as TGTGCCAGCAACGCGGGAGTGGGGCAAGAGACCCAGTACTTC. Translation: CASNAGVGQETQYF.

This chain uses TRBV6-5 with TRBJ2-6; D assignment may be TRBD1 or TRBD2 (5 bases each). Germline V lookup: CDR1 MNHEY, CDR2 SVGAGI. This CDR3 comprises 15 residues. Trimming removed 5 bases at V and 4 bases at J, with 12 bases between. The DNA of the CDR3 is TGTGCCAGCAGTCGTTCCGGGACCGGGGCCAACGTCCTGACTTTC. Its translation is CASSRSGTGANVLTF.

This chain connects TRBV7-2 to TRBJ2-3, with D unresolved. This CDR3 region has 15 residues. The germline gives CDR1 SGHTA, CDR2 FQGNSA. V was cut by 0 bases and J by 2 bases, with 9 bases left in between. CDR3: CASSLAMPPTDTQYF. CDR3 coding DNA: TGTGCCAGCAGCTTAGCAATGCCCCCCACAGATACGCAGTATTTT.

This clone has just one count. The rearrangement links TRBV2 to TRBJ1-2, with 7 nucleotides matching TRBD1. There are 15 residues in the CDR3. The germline gives CDR1 SNHLY, CDR2 FYNNEI. Trimming cost V 7 bases and J 4 bases; bases outside gene matches: 12. As DNA, the CDR3 is TGTGCCAGCACCACGGGACAGCCTCAACCCTATGGCTACACCTTC. Translating it yields CASTTGQPQPYGYTF.

The gene calls are TRBV10-3 and TRBJ2-1; D gene ambiguous. Trimming pared 2 bases from V and 8 bases from J, leaving 4 bases between. The CDR3 has 11 residues. In germline, CDR1 is ENHRY, CDR2 SYGVKD. The CDR3 nucleotides are TGTGCCATCAGTGAGATGGATGAGCAGTTCTTC. Translation gives CAISEMDEQFF.

The CDR3 region is CSARDGEQFF. The CDR3 coding sequence is TGCAGTGCTAGGGACGGGGAGCAGTTCTTC. The chain joins TRBV20-1 to TRBJ2-1; unclear D gene. Trimming pared 3 bases from V and 10 bases from J, leaving 7 bases between. Germline V gives CDR1 DFQATT, CDR2 SNEGSKA (reference sequence). The CDR3 consists of 10 residues.

This sequence joins TRBV7-8 and TRBJ1-3; no clear D. Germline V CDR1 and CDR2: SGHVS, FQNEAQ. The CDR3 is made up of 13 amino acids. Trimming stripped 1 base from V and 3 bases from J, with 4 bases between. The DNA of the CDR3 is TGTGCCAGCAGCTTAGGGGGTGGAAACACCATATATTTT. Amino acid sequence: CASSLGGGNTIYF.

The chain employs TRBV6-6 and TRBJ2-1; the match to TRBD2 covers 7 bases. The V segment lost 5 bases and the J segment 10 bases; nucleotides outside the gene matches: 5. Per germline, CDR1 MNHNY and CDR2 SVGAGI (reference sequence). CDR3 length: 12 residues. The CDR3 DNA reads as TGTGCCAGCAGTAGAGCGGGAAAAGAGCAGTTCTTC. Translation: CASSRAGKEQFF.

This sequence joins TRBV11-2 and TRBJ2-1, with D possibly matching TRBD2 (5 bases). The CDR3 runs 12 residues. Germline V lookup: CDR1 SGHAT, CDR2 FQNNGV. Trimming took 5 bases from V and 10 from J, leaving 12 bases between them. The CDR3 DNA reads as TGTGCCAGCAGCGCATCTAGCAGGGAGCAGTTCTTC. It codes for CASSASSREQFF.

The chain combines TRBV11-2 with TRBJ2-2; D is unclear. Germline V gene data show CDR1 as SGHAT and CDR2 as FQNNGV. This CDR3 is 14 amino acids long. Deletions cut 4 bases from V and 1 base from J, with 7 bases between. This CDR3 reads CASSSRQNTGELFF. Written as DNA, the CDR3 is TGTGCCAGCAGCTCCAGACAGAACACCGGGGAGCTGTTTTTT.

V is TRBV5-1 and J is TRBJ1-1, with 8 bases matching TRBD1. The CDR3 consists of 16 residues. Germline V gene data show CDR1 as SGHRS and CDR2 as YFSETQ. The ends lost 4 bases at V and 0 bases at J; junction bases unmatched: 8. CDR3 coding DNA: TGCGCCAGCAGCAAAAGACAGGGGTCTTTGAACACTGAAGCTTTCTTT. Translation gives CASSKRQGSLNTEAFF.

The chain has TRBV5-1 and TRBJ2-7; possibly TRBD2 for D (5 bases). V was clipped by 0 bases and J by 6 bases, with 10 bases between them. Germline V gene lookup returns CDR1 SGHRS and CDR2 YFSETQ. CDR3 length: 13 amino acids. The CDR3 nucleotides read TGCGCCAGCAGCTTGGCACTTCGGGGCGAGCAGTACTTC. Protein sequence: CASSLALRGEQYF.

V is TRBV19 and J is TRBJ2-5; 11 nucleotides align to TRBD1. The V gene end was trimmed by 4 bases and the J gene end by 4 bases; junction bases not matched to a gene: 2. Germline loops: CDR1 LNHDA, CDR2 SQIVND (reference sequence). This CDR3 spans 14 amino acids. The CDR3: CASSRTGGPETQYF. The DNA for the CDR3 is TGTGCCAGTAGTAGGACAGGGGGCCCAGAGACCCAGTACTTC.

Only one count was recorded for this clone. The J gene is TRBJ2-3, the V gene TRBV10-3; D unclear. The CDR3 totals 11 residues. V dropped 4 bases and J dropped 6 bases, with 5 bases sitting between them. The germline CDR1 and CDR2 sequences are ENHRY and SYGVKD. CDR3 amino acids: CAISVTDTQYF. DNA of the CDR3: TGTGCCATCAGTGTTACGGATACGCAGTATTTT.

V is TRBV19 and J is TRBJ2-7; TRBD1 matches 8 bases. V gave up 3 bases and J gave up 5 bases; unmatched junction bases: 6. There are 14 residues in the CDR3. CDR1 is LNHDA and CDR2 is SQIVND in the germline V gene (reference sequence). The CDR3 DNA reads as TGTGCCAGTAGTATTGACAGGGGTAGTCACGAGCAGTACTTC. Translating gives CASSIDRGSHEQYF. Together with reference TRBV19 and TRBJ2-7, the CDR3 gives the full variable domain: DGGITQSPKYLFRKEGQNVTLSCEQNLNHDAMYWYRQDPGQGLRLIYYSQIVNDFQKGDIAEGYSVSREKKESFPLTVTSAQKNPTAFYLCASSIDRGSHEQYFGPGTRLTVT.

The J gene is TRBJ1-5, the V gene TRBV5-6; perhaps TRBD1 as D (6 bases). V gave up 0 bases and J gave up 2 bases, with 12 bases separating them. CDR3 size: 16 residues. Germline CDR1 and CDR2: SGHDT and YYEEEE. CDR3 sequence reads: CASSLEAGAGNQPQHF. CDR3 bases: TGTGCCAGCAGCTTGGAGGCGGGGGCTGGCAATCAGCCCCAGCATTTT. Based on the CDR3 plus reference TRBV5-6 and TRBJ1-5, the full variable domain is DAGVTQSPTHLIKTRGQQVTLRCSPKSGHDTVSWYQQALGQGPQFIFQYYEEEERQRGNFPDRFSGHQFPNYSSELNVNALLLGDSALYLCASSLEAGAGNQPQHFGDGTRLSIL.

The chain joins TRBV6-6 to TRBJ2-5, with 11 bases that match TRBD2. The CDR3 loop spans 14 amino acids. The germline CDR1 and CDR2 sequences are MNHNY and SVGAGI (reference sequence). The J segment lost 4 bases and the V segment lost 7 bases, leaving 5 bases of the junction unmatched. The DNA of the CDR3 is TGTGCCAGCATAGCGGGAGGGGGGGGAGAGACCCAGTACTTC. It is translated as CASIAGGGGETQYF.

V and J are TRBV5-4 and TRBJ1-4, with TRBD1 identical over 7 bases. CDR3 size: 14 residues. Germline trimming cut 4 bases from V and 4 bases from J; bases unmatched to any gene: 4. The V gene's germline CDR1 is SGHNT and CDR2 YYREEE (reference sequence). CDR3 sequence reads: CASSAGQRNEKLFF. In DNA, the CDR3 is TGTGCCAGCAGCGCGGGACAGCGTAATGAAAAACTGTTTTTT.

J is TRBJ1-1 and V is TRBV2; unclear D gene. Per germline, CDR1 SNHLY and CDR2 FYNNEI. V was cut by 6 bases and J by 0 bases, with 8 bases left in between. CDR3 length: 13 residues. CDR3 residues: CASSLIVNTEAFF. The CDR3 DNA follows: TGTGCCAGCAGCCTGATCGTGAACACTGAAGCTTTCTTT.